This TCR beta chain was profiled in a study of circulating and synovial CD4+ cells in juvenile arthritis. General study points: These repertoires were less diverse than bulk blood CD4 repertoires. Circulating pathogenic-like lymphocytes shared a substantially higher fraction of CDR3 sequences with synovium than bulk blood.

Profiled with immunoSEQ multiplex PCR; TCRdb holds only in-frame clones, not every one. The sample lists just over 35,000 clones; 85% to 95% were seen once. Trimming took off 4 bases at V and 1 base at J, with 13 bases between the two ends. This CDR3 is built from 15 residues. Germline lookup yields CDR1 ENHRY and CDR2 SYGVKD. On this clone itself: Antigen specificity is unknown.

Patients with active juvenile idiopathic arthritis donated these samples. Specimen: CD4+ T cells from blood. The chain combines TRBV10-3 with TRBJ1-1; D call uncertain. The receptor was derived from a human donor with juvenile idiopathic arthritis. The CDR3 DNA follows: TGTGCCATCAGTGGAATCCGGGTTCGGAACACTGAAGCTTTCTTT. It translates to CAISGIRVRNTEAFF.